This T cell receptor beta chain comes out of a study of shared clonotypes between healthy human individuals. Study context: CD4 naive and CD4 memory each took three plates per donor, while CD8 naive took two and CD8 memory one. Study results and caveats: Naive subsets usually exceeded memory subsets in estimated richness.

With regard to this clone: Its antigen is unknown.

The input for sorted-subset replicate PCRs was 200 to 250 ng DNA, tens of thousands of T cell genomes. Profiling relied on immunoSEQ multiplex PCR, and the TCRdb table lists in-frame clones only, not all of them. The table has under 2,500,000 clones, approximately 96% seen once; the top ten hold roughly 0.13%. Germline V CDR1 and CDR2: SQVTM, ANQGSEA. The CDR3 runs 13 residues. Losses at the gene ends were 6 bases for V and 2 bases for J; bases not matched to a gene: 5. The sequence came from a man between 18 and 35 years old in good health. J is TRBJ2-5 and V is TRBV29-1; 8 bases fit TRBD2. The sample was naive CD4+ T cells sorted from blood. Subset here: CD45RA+ positively selected. CDR3 sequence reads: CSVGAGEQETQYF. The CDR3 DNA sequence: TGCAGCGTAGGAGCGGGGGAGCAAGAGACCCAGTACTTC.